Given below is one T cell receptor beta chain in context. The data were obtained in a study of blood T cell repertoires in COVID-19. Across the whole study: The United States, Italy and Spain supplied acute and convalescent COVID-19 samples.

Trimming shortened V by 3 bases and J by 6 bases, and 7 bases separated the two germline ends. Germline CDR1 is SGDLS and CDR2 is YYNGEE. The CDR3 has 12 amino acids. Some clones are missing from TCRdb's copy, which holds only in-frame ones; the method was immunoSEQ multiplex PCR. This sample has more than 45,000 clones, with about nine tenths found just once. The sequenced sample was peripheral blood. V and J are TRBV9 and TRBJ2-1; unclear D gene. This sequence originates from a man between 65 and 85 years old with acute or convalescent COVID-19. The CDR3 bases are TGTGCCAGCAGCGCCTATTCCAATGAGCAGTTCTTC. It is translated as CASSAYSNEQFF.